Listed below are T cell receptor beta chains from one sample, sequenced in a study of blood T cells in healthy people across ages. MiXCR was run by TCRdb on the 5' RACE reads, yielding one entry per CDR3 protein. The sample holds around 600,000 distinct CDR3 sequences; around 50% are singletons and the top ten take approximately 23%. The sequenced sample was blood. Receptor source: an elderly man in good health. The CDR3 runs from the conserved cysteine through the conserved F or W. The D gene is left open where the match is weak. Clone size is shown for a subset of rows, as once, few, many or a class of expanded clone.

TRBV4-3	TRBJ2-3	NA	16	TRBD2	TGCGCCAGCAGCCATGCGACTAGCGGGGGTGCAGATACGCAGTATTTT	CASSHATSGGADTQYF
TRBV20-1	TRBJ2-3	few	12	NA	TGCAGTGCCCAGATCTTGGCAGATACGCAGTATTTT	CSAQILADTQYF
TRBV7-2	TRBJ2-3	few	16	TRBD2	TGTGCCAGCAGCCGGCCGGGACTAGCGGGAACAGATACGCAGTATTTT	CASSRPGLAGTDTQYF
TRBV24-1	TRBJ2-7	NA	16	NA	TGTGCCACCAGGAGGGCTCGTTGGGACGCGCCCTACGAGCAGTACTTC	CATRRARWDAPYEQYF
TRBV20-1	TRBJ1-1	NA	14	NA	TGCAGTGCTAGAGACCAGGGACGGAGCACTGAAGCTTTCTTT	CSARDQGRSTEAFF
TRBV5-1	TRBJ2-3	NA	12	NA	TGCGCCAGCAGCTTCAGCACAGATACGCGGTATTTT	CASSFSTDTRYF
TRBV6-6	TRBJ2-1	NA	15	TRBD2	TGTGCCAGCAGTGACGGGACTAGCGGTTACGATGAGCAGTTCTTC	CASSDGTSGYDEQFF
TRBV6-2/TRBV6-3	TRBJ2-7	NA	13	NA	TGTGCCAGCAGTTCGCGCAGGGTCTACGAGCAGTACTTC	CASSSRRVYEQYF
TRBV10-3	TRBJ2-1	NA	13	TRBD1	TGTGCCATCAGTGCGGGGACAGGGGGTGAGCAGTTCTTC	CAISAGTGGEQFF
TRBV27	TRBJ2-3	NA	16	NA	TGTGCCAGCGGCCCAGAATCGGGGACGCAATTAGATACGCAGTATTTT	CASGPESGTQLDTQYF
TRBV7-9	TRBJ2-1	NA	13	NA	TGTGCCAGCAGAACAGAGTACCAAGAGACCCAGTTCTTC	CASRTEYQETQFF
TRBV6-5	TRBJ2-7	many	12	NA	TGTGCCAGCAGAGACCAGGGGCACGAGCAGTACTTC	CASRDQGHEQYF
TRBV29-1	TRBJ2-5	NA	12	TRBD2	TGCAGCGTTATTTCGGGAGGGGAGACCCAGTACTTC	CSVISGGETQYF
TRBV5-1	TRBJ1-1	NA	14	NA	TGCGCCAGCAGCTTGGACGGGGCACCTCCTGAAGCTTTCTTT	CASSLDGAPPEAFF
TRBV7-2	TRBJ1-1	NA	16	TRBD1	TGTGCCAGCAGCAAGACATGGGACAGGGGAAACACTGAAGCTTTCTTT	CASSKTWDRGNTEAFF
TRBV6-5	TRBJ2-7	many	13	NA	TGTGCCAGCAGTGACTGGCAGGGGGGCGAGCAGTACTTC	CASSDWQGGEQYF
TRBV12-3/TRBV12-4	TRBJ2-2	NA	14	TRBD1	TGTGCCAGCAGATCGGGACAGCAGGTCGGGGAGCTGTTTTTT	CASRSGQQVGELFF
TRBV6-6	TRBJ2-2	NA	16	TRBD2	TGTGCCAGCAGACCGCCTTCTAGCGGGAGTACCGGGGAGCTGTTTTTT	CASRPPSSGSTGELFF
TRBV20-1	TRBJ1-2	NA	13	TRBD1	TGCAGTGGACACAGGGGGGGCGACTATGGCTACACCTTC	CSGHRGGDYGYTF
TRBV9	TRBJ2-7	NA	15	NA	TGTGCCAGCAGCCCCCGGGACGGCGCTTCCTACGAGCAGTACTTC	CASSPRDGASYEQYF
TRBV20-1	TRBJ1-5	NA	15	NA	TGCAGTGCTAGAGATCGGGCAGGGGGCAATCAGCCCCAGCATTTT	CSARDRAGGNQPQHF
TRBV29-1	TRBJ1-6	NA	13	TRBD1	TGCAGCGTACGGGACAGGGAAGGATCACCCCTCCACTTT	CSVRDREGSPLHF
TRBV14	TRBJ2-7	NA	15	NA	TGTGCCAGCAGCCAAGATTCGGGCAGTACCTACGAGCAGTACTTC	CASSQDSGSTYEQYF